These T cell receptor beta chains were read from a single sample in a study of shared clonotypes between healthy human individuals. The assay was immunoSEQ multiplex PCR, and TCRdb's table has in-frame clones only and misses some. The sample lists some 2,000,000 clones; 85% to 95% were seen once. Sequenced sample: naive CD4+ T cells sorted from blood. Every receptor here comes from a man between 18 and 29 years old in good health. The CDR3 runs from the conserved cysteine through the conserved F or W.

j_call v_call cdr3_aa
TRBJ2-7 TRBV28 CASIFSGTSPEQYF
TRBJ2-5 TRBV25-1 CASSEPGPGSETQYF
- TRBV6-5 CASSYSGQGVYEQYF
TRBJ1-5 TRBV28 CASSKGQGNGQPQHF
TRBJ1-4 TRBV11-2 CASRRDRGPNEKLFF
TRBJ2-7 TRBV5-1 CASSPLAGNYEQYF
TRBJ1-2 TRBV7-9 CASSSPDRMAYGYTF
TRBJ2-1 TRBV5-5 CASSLERASYNEQFF
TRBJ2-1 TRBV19 CASSTRQGAYNEQFF
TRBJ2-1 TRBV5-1 CASSLGSGGRVDNEQFF
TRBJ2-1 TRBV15 CATSTGPTGLAGEQFF
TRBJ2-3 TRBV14 CASSQYRGVGVDTQYF
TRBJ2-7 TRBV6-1 CASSEVPGASYEQYF
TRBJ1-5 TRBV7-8 CASSLQGGRGDNQPQHF
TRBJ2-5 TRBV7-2 CASTLVGTERGTQYF
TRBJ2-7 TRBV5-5 CASSNRVTSAKEQYF
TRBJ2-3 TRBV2 CASRWGLAGGTDTQYF
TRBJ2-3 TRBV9 CASSKGPDTQYF
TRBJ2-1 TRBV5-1 CACAPLVVDNEQFF
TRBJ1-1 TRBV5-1 CASSLGGMNTEAFF
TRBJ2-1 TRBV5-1 CASSLVGLAGEDEQFF
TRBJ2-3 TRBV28 CASSFAGGSTDTQYF
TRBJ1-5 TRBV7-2 CASSLTGDRRNQPQHF
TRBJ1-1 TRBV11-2 CASSSDRGTEAFF
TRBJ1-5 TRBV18 CASSPEQGGNQPQHF
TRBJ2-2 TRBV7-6 CASSLGLAGGTGELFF
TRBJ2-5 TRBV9 CASSGEGWGKETQYF
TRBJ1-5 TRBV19 CASREVGGRGNQPQHF
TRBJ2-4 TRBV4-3 CARLDNAGSDIQYF
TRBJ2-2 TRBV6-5 CASRGFLGELFF
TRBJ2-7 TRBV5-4 CASSLGTGYTYEQYF
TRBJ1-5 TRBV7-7 CASSSWRDRYSNQPQHF
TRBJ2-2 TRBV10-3 CAVTQGVAGELFF
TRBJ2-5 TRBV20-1 CSARELETQYF
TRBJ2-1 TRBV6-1 CASGKNKQFF
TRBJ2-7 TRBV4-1 CASSQQGTGEQYF
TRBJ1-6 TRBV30 CAWGRRGIYNSPLHF
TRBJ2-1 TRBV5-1 CASSFGVTYNEQFF
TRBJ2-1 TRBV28 CASSTPVGGYNEQFF
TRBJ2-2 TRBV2 CASSREELELFF
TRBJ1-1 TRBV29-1 CSGVGQGMNTEAFF
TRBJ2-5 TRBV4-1 CASSQGTGGAETQYF
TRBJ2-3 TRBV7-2 CASSPFSRAGETDTQYF
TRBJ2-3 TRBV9 CASSVVLTDIDTQYF
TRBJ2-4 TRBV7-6 CASSPGLVAKNIQYF
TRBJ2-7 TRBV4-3 CASSQSRPGTSANYEQYF
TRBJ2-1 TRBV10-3 CAISTSGGYNEQFF
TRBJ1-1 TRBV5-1 CASSPTGGGFAEAFF
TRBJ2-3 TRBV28 CASRMGGTTDTQYF
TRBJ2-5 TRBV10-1 CASSESGRLDQETQYF
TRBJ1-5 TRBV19 CASSTYNQPQHF
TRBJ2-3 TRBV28 CASSLGADTQYF
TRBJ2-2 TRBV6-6 CASSSRGWMNTGELFF